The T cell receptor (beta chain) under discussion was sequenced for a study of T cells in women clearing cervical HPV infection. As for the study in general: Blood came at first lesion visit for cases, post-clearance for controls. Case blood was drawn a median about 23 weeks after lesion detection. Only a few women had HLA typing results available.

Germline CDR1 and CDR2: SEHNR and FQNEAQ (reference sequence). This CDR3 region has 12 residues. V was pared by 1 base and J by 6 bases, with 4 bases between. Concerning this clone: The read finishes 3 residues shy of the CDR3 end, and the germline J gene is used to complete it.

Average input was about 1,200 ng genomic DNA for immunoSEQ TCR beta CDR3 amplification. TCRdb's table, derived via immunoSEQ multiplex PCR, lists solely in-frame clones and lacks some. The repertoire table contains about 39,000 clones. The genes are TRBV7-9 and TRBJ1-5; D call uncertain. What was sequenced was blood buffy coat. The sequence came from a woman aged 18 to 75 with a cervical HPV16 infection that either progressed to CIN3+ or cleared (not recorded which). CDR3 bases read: TGTGCCAGCAGCTTAGGCGGTCAGCCC. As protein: CASSLGGQP. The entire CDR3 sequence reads CASSLGGQPQHF.